The entry below gives a single T cell receptor beta chain sequence along with its context. Its target is not known. The method was immunoSEQ multiplex PCR; TCRdb's version includes in-frame clones alone and lacks a portion of them. The sample carries about 36,000 clones, 60% to 80% recorded once. These data originate in a study of OX40 agonist ivuxolimab in advanced cancers. The study, taken as a whole, reports: Among the least clonally expanded were partial responders at 0.1-3.0 mg/kg.

In germline, CDR1 is PRHDT, CDR2 FYEKMQ (reference sequence). This CDR3 is built from 13 residues. Trimming stripped 4 bases from V and 3 bases from J, with 9 bases between. The chain is built from TRBV13 and TRBJ1-2; the D is unclear. The receptor was isolated from an adult with an advanced solid tumor such as melanoma, head and neck, liver or kidney cancer. This material consisted of CD4+ or CD8+ T cells sorted from blood, taken in a trial of the OX40 agonist ivuxolimab. CDR3: CASSSSGYYGYTF. CDR3 nucleotide sequence: TGTGCCAGCAGCTCTTCGGGGTACTATGGCTACACCTTC.